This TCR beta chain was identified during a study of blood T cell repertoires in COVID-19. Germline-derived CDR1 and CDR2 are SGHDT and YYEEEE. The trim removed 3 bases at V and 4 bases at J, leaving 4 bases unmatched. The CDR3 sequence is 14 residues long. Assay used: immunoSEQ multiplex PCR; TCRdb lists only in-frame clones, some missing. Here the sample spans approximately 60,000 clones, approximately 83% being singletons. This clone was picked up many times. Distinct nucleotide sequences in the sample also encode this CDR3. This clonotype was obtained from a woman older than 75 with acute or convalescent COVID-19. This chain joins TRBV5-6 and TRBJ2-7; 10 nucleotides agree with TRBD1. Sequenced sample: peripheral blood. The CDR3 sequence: CASSSDRGQYEQYF. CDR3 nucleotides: TGTGCCAGCAGCTCAGACAGGGGGCAGTACGAGCAGTACTTC.